The clone carrying this T cell receptor (beta chain) was counted a few times. This entry belongs to a study of cytotoxic CD8 clonotypes in ibrutinib-treated CLL. The overall study: The samples contained 260,000 or so productive templates on average. They also contained an average of about 90,000 productive rearrangements.

Produced via immunoSEQ multiplex PCR; TCRdb's table is partial and in-frame only. The repertoire holds 150,000 to 200,000 clones, with roughly 72% as singletons. The source of around 1.8 micrograms of genomic DNA for TCR beta libraries was cryopreserved PBMCs. The CDR3 has 15 residues. CDR1 and CDR2 (germline): SGHKS, YYEKEE (reference sequence). Trimming stripped 1 base from V and 0 bases from J, with 8 bases between. This sequence was found in a human donor with chronic lymphocytic leukemia. The chain employs TRBV5-5 and TRBJ2-1; D might be TRBD2 (5 bases). This sample comprised PBMCs, obtained after 24 months of ibrutinib treatment. CDR3 sequence reads: CASSLSGISYNEQFF. The CDR3 bases are TGTGCCAGCAGCTTGTCGGGGATCTCCTACAATGAGCAGTTCTTC.